A selection of T cell receptor beta chains follows, all from one sample in a study of blood T cell repertoires in COVID-19. Produced via immunoSEQ multiplex PCR; TCRdb's table is partial and in-frame only. Of 150,000 to 200,000 clones listed, 80% are singletons. The sequencing input was PBMCs or T cells enriched from blood (not recorded which). These receptors all come from a man in his 60s who had been exposed to COVID-19. Each CDR3 is given with its conserved first and last residue. D genes are given only for firm matches. Clone size appears in some rows only: once, few, many, or a class for an expanded clone.

>TRBJ2-7|TRBD2|NA|TRBV14
TGTGCCAGCAGCTCCCTCGGGGGGACCTACGAGCAGTACTTC
CASSSLGGTYEQYF
>TRBJ1-1|NA|NA|TRBV19
TGTGCCAGTAGTACTGGGGGGGTCGGGAACACTGAAGCTTTCTTT
CASSTGGVGNTEAFF
>TRBJ2-7|NA|few|TRBV27
TGTGCCAGCAGTTTAGTCAGCTCCTACGAGCAGTACTTC
CASSLVSSYEQYF
>TRBJ1-2|NA|NA|TRBV9
TGTGCCAGCAGCGTAGCCCTTTACGCAGGCGGCTACACCTTC
CASSVALYAGGYTF
>TRBJ2-3|NA|NA|TRBV6-5
TGTGCCAGCAGTTACACGACGACAGCTCCCACAGATACGCAGTATTTT
CASSYTTTAPTDTQYF
>TRBJ2-6|NA|NA|TRBV3-1/TRBV3-2
TGTGCCAGCAGCCATGCCAGGGGACGGAGCTCTGGGGCCAACGTCCTGACTTTC
CASSHARGRSSGANVLTF
>TRBJ2-1|TRBD1|NA|TRBV5-1
TGCGCCAGCAGCTGGGGACAGGGGTTCGGTGAGCAGTTCTTC
CASSWGQGFGEQFF
>TRBJ2-1|NA|NA|TRBV6-5
TGTGCCAGTCGAGGGCCTGGGGAGCAGTTCTTC
CASRGPGEQFF
>TRBJ2-7|TRBD1|NA|TRBV3-1/TRBV3-2
TGTGCCAGCAGCCCCCGGGACAGGGACCACGAGCAGTACTTC
CASSPRDRDHEQYF
>TRBJ2-5|TRBD2|once|TRBV11-3
TGTGCCAGCAGCCCCCGGACTAGCGGTATGAAGACCCAGTACTTC
CASSPRTSGMKTQYF
>TRBJ1-6|TRBD1|NA|TRBV7-2
TGTGCCAGCAGCTTAGGGGCAGGGGGCGAGAATTCACCCCTCCACTTT
CASSLGAGGENSPLHF
>TRBJ2-3|NA|once|TRBV7-9
TGTGCCAGCAGCCCGCAAAAGAACAGCCGCACAGATACGCAGTATTTT
CASSPQKNSRTDTQYF
>TRBJ1-3|NA|once|TRBV19
TGTGCCAGTAAGGGAGGGGGAGTAGTTTCTGGAAACACCATATATTTT
CASKGGGVVSGNTIYF
>TRBJ2-2|NA|NA|TRBV28
TGTGCCAGCATCCGGGCGGGTATAAACACCGGGGAGCTGTTTTTT
CASIRAGINTGELFF
>TRBJ2-1|TRBD2|NA|TRBV5-6
TGTGCCAGCTCGGGACTAGCGGACTACAATGAGCAGTTCTTC
CASSGLADYNEQFF
>TRBJ1-1|NA|NA|TRBV6-5
TGTGCCAGCAGCAATACAGGTGAAGCTTTCTTT
CASSNTGEAFF
>TRBJ2-3|TRBD1|NA|TRBV11-2
TGTGCCAGCAGCCCCATGATTAGGGGGCGGAATTCTAGCACAGATACGCAGTATTTT
CASSPMIRGRNSSTDTQYF
>TRBJ2-2|NA|NA|TRBV5-4
TGTGCCAGCAGCTTGTCGGACACCGGGGAGCTGTTTTTT
CASSLSDTGELFF
>TRBJ2-7|TRBD2|few|TRBV5-1
TGCGCCAGCAGCTCTCCCCGGTCCCCCGGGGGGTACGAGCAGTACTTC
CASSSPRSPGGYEQYF
>TRBJ2-1|NA|NA|TRBV5-1
TGCGCCAGCTCCCCAGCGCTGAGCTCCTACAATGAGCAGTTCTTC
CASSPALSSYNEQFF
>TRBJ2-2|NA|few|TRBV24-1
TGTGCCACCAGTGATTCCTTGTTCGGGGAGCTGTTTTTT
CATSDSLFGELFF
>TRBJ2-3|TRBD1|NA|TRBV9
TGTGCCAGCAGCGTAAAAGGACAGGGTATCCCAGATACGCAGTATTTT
CASSVKGQGIPDTQYF
>TRBJ2-7|NA|NA|TRBV7-3
TGTGCCAGCAGCTTAAACCCCGGTTCCGACTACGAGCAGTACTTC
CASSLNPGSDYEQYF
>TRBJ2-5|TRBD2|NA|TRBV6-6
TGTGCCAGCAGGTCAGGAGCGGGAGGGCCCTCAGAGACCCAGTACTTC
CASRSGAGGPSETQYF
>TRBJ2-3|NA|NA|TRBV28
TGTGCCAGCAGGCCGACAGTGTCAGATACGCAGTATTTT
CASRPTVSDTQYF
>TRBJ1-1|TRBD1|NA|TRBV5-5
TGTGCCAGCAGCGGGAGGGTGACAGGGGGGGACACTGAAGCTTTCTTT
CASSGRVTGGDTEAFF
>TRBJ2-2|NA|NA|TRBV6-2/TRBV6-3
TGTGCCAGCAGTTCTACCGTTGGGAGAACTCAGAACACCGGGGAGCTGTTTTTT
CASSSTVGRTQNTGELFF
>TRBJ2-3|TRBD2|once|TRBV7-3
TGTGCCAGCAGCCACATGGCTAGCGGGATCAAAAGGGGTACAGATACGCAGTATTTT
CASSHMASGIKRGTDTQYF
>TRBJ1-1|NA|NA|TRBV11-3
TGTGCCAGCAGCTTAGACCCATTCGGGGACACTGAAGCTTTCTTT
CASSLDPFGDTEAFF
>TRBJ2-1|NA|NA|TRBV28
TGTGCCAGCAACATATTTGATGAGCAGTTCTTC
CASNIFDEQFF
>TRBJ2-3|NA|NA|TRBV7-8
TGTGCCAGCAGCCAACTACAGGGCGCTAGCACAGATACGCAGTATTTT
CASSQLQGASTDTQYF